The 24 T cell receptor beta chains listed next were all sequenced from one sample in a study of blood T cell repertoires in COVID-19. Data came from immunoSEQ multiplex PCR; TCRdb stores just in-frame clones and leaves some out. Among around 160,000 clones, 65% to 90% were seen once, and the ten largest hold roughly 8.2%. Sequences were obtained from peripheral blood. The receptor set was obtained from a man between 60 and 75 years old with acute or convalescent COVID-19.

V gene TRBV10-3 combines with J gene TRBJ1-6, with 8 positions matching TRBD1. There are 12 residues in the CDR3. J lost 14 bases, V lost 10 bases, and 10 bases had no gene match. Germline V gene lookup returns CDR1 ENHRY and CDR2 SYGVKD. The CDR3 nucleotides are TGTGCCACCGGACAGGGCGAGGATACCCTCCACTTT. Protein: CATGQGEDTLHF.

The rearrangement joins TRBV6-5 to TRBJ1-4; D might be TRBD1 (6 bases). The ends were cut back, 6 bases at V and 3 bases at J, with 11 bases in the middle. The CDR3 consists of 14 residues. CDR1 is MNHEY and CDR2 is SVGAGI in the germline V gene. The CDR3 sequence is CASRGTNPNEKLFF. The CDR3, as DNA: TGTGCCAGCAGGGGGACAAACCCTAATGAAAAACTGTTTTTT.

The chain combines TRBV19 with TRBJ1-2; 12 positions match TRBD1. Unmatched junction bases numbered 8, after V lost 8 bases and J lost 7 bases. The CDR3 sequence is 14 residues long. Germline lookup yields CDR1 LNHDA and CDR2 SQIVND (reference sequence). CDR3 protein: CASGAGTGGRGYTF. The CDR3 bases are TGTGCCAGTGGAGCCGGGACAGGGGGCCGTGGCTACACCTTC. Variable domain in full (rest from reference TRBV19 and TRBJ1-2): DGGITQSPKYLFRKEGQNVTLSCEQNLNHDAMYWYRQDPGQGLRLIYYSQIVNDFQKGDIAEGYSVSREKKESFPLTVTSAQKNPTAFYLCASGAGTGGRGYTFGSGTRLTVV.

The chain has TRBV5-1 and TRBJ2-7; 11 bases agree with TRBD2. CDR3 length equals 16 residues. The trim removed 2 bases at V and 3 bases at J, leaving 7 bases unmatched. Germline V lookup: CDR1 SGHRS, CDR2 YFSETQ. The CDR3 here is CASSLIAGGDLYEQYF. The CDR3 coding sequence is TGCGCCAGCAGCTTAATAGCGGGAGGGGACCTCTACGAGCAGTACTTC.

The DNA of the CDR3 is TGTGCCAGCAGTGGGGGCGCACAGAGCACAACTAATGAAAAACTGTTTTTT. Translation: CASSGGAQSTTNEKLFF. The chain combines TRBV6-1 with TRBJ1-4; a weak D match, TRBD1 (5 bases). Trimming stripped 4 bases from V and 0 bases from J, with 15 bases between. This CDR3 has 17 residues. The germline V gene has CDR1 MNHNS and CDR2 SASEGT.

V usage is TRBV11-1 and J usage is TRBJ1-2; D is possibly TRBD1 (6 bases). Germline CDR1 reads SGHAT; CDR2 reads FQDESV (reference sequence). The CDR3 length is 15 residues. The V gene lost 5 bases and the J gene lost 0 bases, with 13 bases spanning the gap. The CDR3 sequence is CASSQTGSPNYGYTF. DNA for the CDR3: TGTGCCAGCAGCCAGACAGGAAGTCCTAACTATGGCTACACCTTC.

In nucleotides, the CDR3 is TGTGCCAGCAGTTTTCGAGGCGGGACCTCCTCCTACGAGCAGTACTTC. Translating gives CASSFRGGTSSYEQYF. V is TRBV28 and J is TRBJ2-7; tentative D call: TRBD2 (6 bases). Trimming stripped 3 bases from V and 0 bases from J, with 15 bases between. The CDR3 spans 16 residues. Germline-derived CDR1 and CDR2 are MDHEN and SYDVKM. Based on the CDR3 plus reference TRBV28 and TRBJ2-7, the full variable domain is DVKVTQSSRYLVKRTGEKVFLECVQDMDHENMFWYRQDPGLGLRLIYFSYDVKMKEKGDIPEGYSVSREKKERFSLILESASTNQTSMYLCASSFRGGTSSYEQYFGPGTRLTVT.

In this sample, this clone turned up a few times. The J gene is TRBJ1-1, the V gene TRBV3-1 (or the pseudogene TRBV3-2); D is ambiguous. The CDR3 totals 13 residues. Germline loops: CDR1 LGHDT, CDR2 YNNKEL (reference sequence). V was shortened by 8 bases and J by 9 bases, with 19 bases between the two germline ends. The CDR3 nucleotides are TGTGCCAGCGTTGAGGAGGGAGCCGACAAAGCTTTCTTT. Its protein product is CASVEEGADKAFF.

The rearrangement links TRBV15 to TRBJ1-4, with unresolved D. Germline lookup yields CDR1 LNHNV and CDR2 YYDKDF (reference sequence). This CDR3 is 13 amino acids long. Trimming took off 1 base at V and 6 bases at J, with 6 bases between the two ends. Here the CDR3 reads CATSRGADEKLFF. In DNA form, the CDR3 reads TGTGCCACCAGCAGAGGAGCTGATGAAAAACTGTTTTTT.

This chain uses TRBV14 with TRBJ2-1; D gene uncertain. Trimming shortened V by 4 bases and J by 4 bases, and 8 bases separated the two germline ends. In germline, CDR1 is SGHDN, CDR2 FVKESK. The CDR3 length is 13 residues. The CDR3: CASSPSNYNEQFF. In DNA, the CDR3 is TGTGCCAGCAGCCCTTCTAATTACAATGAGCAGTTCTTC.

The chain carries TRBV10-3 and TRBJ2-7; D not resolved. Trimming pared 4 bases from V and 0 bases from J, leaving 10 bases between. CDR1 is ENHRY, CDR2 SYGVKD, per germline. This CDR3 spans 14 amino acids. The CDR3 loop reads CAISASGASYEQYF. CDR3 DNA: TGTGCCATCAGTGCTTCTGGAGCCTCCTACGAGCAGTACTTC.

The rearrangement links TRBV28 to TRBJ2-5; D possibly corresponds to TRBD2 (5 bases). The CDR3 runs to 13 residues. V was cut by 3 bases and J by 1 base, with 6 bases left in between. Germline CDR1 is MDHEN and CDR2 is SYDVKM. The CDR3 DNA reads TGTGCCAGCAGTTTGGACTTCCAAGAGACCCAGTACTTC. Amino acids: CASSLDFQETQYF.

This clone was seen a handful of times. The rearrangement links TRBV6-5 to TRBJ1-2; D is perhaps TRBD1 (5 bases). Trimming left V 5 bases short and J 7 bases short, with 14 bases between. CDR1 is MNHEY, CDR2 SVGAGI, per germline. The length of the CDR3 is 13 residues. This chain's CDR3 is CASSPGTSGGYTF. CDR3 DNA sequence: TGTGCCAGCAGTCCTGGGACTTCAGGTGGCTACACCTTC.

The chain couples TRBV3-1 (or the pseudogene TRBV3-2) to TRBJ1-2; 9 nucleotides align to TRBD1. V was pared by 2 bases and J by 0 bases, with 10 bases of the junction left unmatched. The CDR3 consists of 18 residues. The V gene's germline CDR1 is LGHDT and CDR2 YNNKEL (reference sequence). The CDR3 DNA reads as TGTGCCAGCAGCCAATCCTGGGACAGGGTTGGGGCTAACTATGGCTACACCTTC. Translating it yields CASSQSWDRVGANYGYTF.

The count of this clone is one. The same CDR3 also results from other DNA sequences found in this sample. CDR3 sequence reads: CASSLEGAGQPQHF. CDR3 DNA: TGCGCCAGCAGCCTGGAAGGGGCGGGACAGCCCCAGCATTTT. This chain connects TRBV5-1 to TRBJ1-5, with a possible D match to TRBD1 (5 bases). The germline V gene has CDR1 SGHRS and CDR2 YFSETQ. The V gene lost 4 bases and the J gene lost 7 bases, with 15 bases spanning the gap. The CDR3 contains 14 residues.

The chain joins TRBV15 to TRBJ1-5; tentatively, D is TRBD1 (5 bases). Trimming pared 5 bases from V and 7 bases from J, leaving 18 bases between. CDR3 length: 15 amino acids. The germline CDR1 and CDR2 sequences are LNHNV and YYDKDF (reference sequence). CDR3 sequence: CATSGSRGKGQPQHF. CDR3 nucleotide sequence: TGTGCCACCAGCGGGAGCCGGGGGAAAGGACAGCCCCAGCATTTT.

This clone appeared once. The rearrangement links TRBV7-9 to TRBJ2-1, with 10 bases that match TRBD2. Germline CDR1 reads SEHNR; CDR2 reads FQNEAQ (reference sequence). V shed 2 bases and J 10 bases; nucleotides not matched to a gene: 5. The CDR3 covers 14 residues. CDR3 sequence (DNA): TGTGCCAGCAGCTTAAGTGGGACTAGCGACGAGCAGTTCTTC. Amino acids: CASSLSGTSDEQFF.

V usage is TRBV19 and J usage is TRBJ1-4; D uncertain. This CDR3 spans 14 amino acids. The V end lost 5 bases, the J end lost 4 bases, and 11 bases lay between the germline ends. Germline V gives CDR1 LNHDA, CDR2 SQIVND (reference sequence). This CDR3 is CASSRREVNEKLFF. CDR3 nucleotide sequence: TGTGCCAGTAGTCGGAGGGAGGTTAATGAAAAACTGTTTTTT.

The J gene is TRBJ1-2, the V gene TRBV27, with D perhaps TRBD1 (6 bases). The germline gives CDR1 MNHEY, CDR2 SMNVEV (reference sequence). The CDR3 has 15 residues. V dropped 6 bases and J dropped 0 bases, with 14 bases sitting between them. DNA of the CDR3: TGTGCCAGCAGGGCCCCGGACAGAACTAACTATGGCTACACCTTC. It encodes CASRAPDRTNYGYTF.

The chain links TRBV19 to TRBJ2-1, with 7 bases aligning to TRBD2. This CDR3 region has 14 residues. J lost 1 base, V lost 3 bases, and 0 bases had no gene match. The germline V gene has CDR1 LNHDA and CDR2 SQIVND (reference sequence). CDR3 sequence: CASSMGLSYNEQFF. In nucleotides, the CDR3 is TGTGCCAGTAGTATGGGACTATCCTACAATGAGCAGTTCTTC.

The genes are TRBV7-3 and TRBJ2-5; 13 bases align to TRBD2. The V and J ends lost 5 bases and 5 bases, in that order; junction bases with no gene match: 5. Germline V gene lookup returns CDR1 SGHTA and CDR2 FQGTGA. This CDR3 is 15 amino acids long. The CDR3 protein is CASSQGLAGVETQYF. CDR3 bases: TGTGCCAGCAGCCAAGGACTAGCGGGAGTGGAGACCCAGTACTTC.

The CDR3 loop is CATSLVTGELFF. The CDR3, as DNA: TGTGCCACATCTTTAGTCACCGGGGAGCTGTTTTTT. The chain links TRBV2 to TRBJ2-2; D uncertain. This CDR3 is built from 12 residues. Trimming pared 10 bases from V and 4 bases from J, leaving 10 bases between. The germline gives CDR1 SNHLY, CDR2 FYNNEI.

This rearrangement joins TRBV7-9 to TRBJ1-1; possibly TRBD1 for D (5 bases). CDR1 and CDR2 (germline): SEHNR, FQNEAQ (reference sequence). This CDR3 spans 16 amino acids. V lost 5 bases to trimming and J lost 0 bases, with 16 bases between them. CDR3 amino acids: CASSPRGGVMNTEAFF. The DNA of the CDR3 is TGTGCCAGCAGCCCCCGGGGGGGGGTGATGAACACTGAAGCTTTCTTT.

This rearrangement joins TRBV12-3 or TRBV12-4 to TRBJ2-5; D unresolved. V was pared by 8 bases and J by 6 bases, with 13 bases between. The CDR3 extends over 12 amino acids. The CDR3 nucleotides are TGTGCCAGCTCCGCGGTCGGCCAGACCCAGTACTTC. Translating gives CASSAVGQTQYF.